What follows are 10 T cell receptor beta chains derived from one specimen sequenced in a study of cytomegalovirus exposure and HLA in healthy donors (dated by TCRdb to about 2017). Libraries were prepared through the immunoSEQ multiplex PCR assay. A mixture of 60 forward primers for TCR Vbeta segments and 13 reverse primers for TCR Jbeta segments was used in the multiplex PCR. Entries here come from immuneACCESS through TCRdb and include only in-frame sequences with V and J called. Some clones fail to appear in such tables; in the studies checked, an unresolved V gene covers under half of the shortfall, and the cause of the remainder is unknown. The table held for this sample gives under 250,000 clones. Jointly, the top ten make up over 0.95% of the sample. Specimen: PBMCs. The receptors were sampled from a girl aged 2 to 9 in good health and CMV-seropositive.

The J gene is TRBJ2-5, the V gene TRBV6-5; a possible D gene is TRBD2 (6 bases). This CDR3 contains 13 residues. The V end lost 2 bases, the J end lost 7 bases, and 11 bases lay between the germline ends. The germline CDR1 and CDR2 sequences are MNHEY and SVGAGI. CDR3 nucleotide sequence: TGTGCCAGCAGTTACGGGCGGGATGGGACCCAGTACTTC. As protein: CASSYGRDGTQYF.

This chain uses TRBV28 with TRBJ1-4, with a possible D match to TRBD1 (6 bases). Trimming left V 6 bases short and J 0 bases short, with 14 bases between. CDR1 is MDHEN and CDR2 is SYDVKM in the germline V gene. The CDR3 extends over 16 amino acids. DNA of the CDR3: TGTGCCAGCAGCCTGGGGGCGGCTGCAACTAATGAAAAACTGTTTTTT. It encodes CASSLGAAATNEKLFF.

The chain combines TRBV30 with TRBJ1-1; weak D call: TRBD1 (5 bases). This CDR3 spans 12 amino acids. CDR1 is GTSNPN, CDR2 SVGIG, per germline (reference sequence). V lost 5 bases to trimming and J lost 1 base, with 8 bases between them. In DNA, the CDR3 is TGTGCCTGGGACAGAGCGAACACTGAAGCTTTCTTT. Translating gives CAWDRANTEAFF.

The chain recombines TRBV20-1 with TRBJ2-6; D is undetermined. The CDR3 is 11 amino acids. The V and J ends lost 5 bases and 3 bases respectively, with 2 bases between them. CDR1 is DFQATT, CDR2 SNEGSKA, per germline (reference sequence). CDR3 protein: CSARGANVLTF. In nucleotides, the CDR3 is TGCAGTGCTCGTGGGGCCAACGTCCTGACTTTC.

V is TRBV10-3 and J is TRBJ2-7; D remains unclear. CDR3 length equals 14 residues. The V gene lost 0 bases and the J gene lost 0 bases, with 6 bases spanning the gap. Germline V gene data show CDR1 as ENHRY and CDR2 as SYGVKD. The CDR3 bases are TGTGCCATCAGTGAGTCGGGCGACTCCTACGAGCAGTACTTC. This translates into CAISESGDSYEQYF.

This rearrangement joins TRBV2 to TRBJ1-1; 7 nucleotides line up with TRBD1. Per the germline V gene, CDR1 is SNHLY and CDR2 is FYNNEI. V lost 2 bases and J lost 4; bases outside the gene matches: 19. The CDR3 totals 19 residues. As DNA, the CDR3 is TGTGCCAGCAGTGAAAGAGGTGGAGGGGCGACTTCAGGGGGCACTGAAGCTTTCTTT. Translated: CASSERGGGATSGGTEAFF.

The chain has TRBV2 and TRBJ1-5, with a possible D match to TRBD1 (6 bases). CDR1 and CDR2 from the germline V gene are SNHLY and FYNNEI. V was cut by 6 bases and J by 6 bases, with 12 bases left in between. This CDR3 region has 13 residues. CDR3 nucleotides: TGTGCCAGCAGCGAGGGGGGGGGTCAGCCCCAGCATTTT. Its protein is CASSEGGGQPQHF. Combining the CDR3 with reference TRBV2 and TRBJ1-5 gives the whole variable domain EPEVTQTPSHQVTQMGQEVILRCVPISNHLYFYWYRQILGQKVEFLVSFYNNEISEKSEIFDDQFSVERPDGSNFTLKIRSTKLEDSAMYFCASSEGGGQPQHFGDGTRLSIL.

The genes are TRBV10-3 and TRBJ2-2, with 10 bases matching TRBD2. The J segment lost 3 bases and the V segment lost 9 bases, leaving 4 bases of the junction unmatched. This CDR3 spans 14 amino acids. Germline V gene data show CDR1 as ENHRY and CDR2 as SYGVKD. CDR3 nucleotides: TGTGCCATTAGAGGGACTAGCGACACCGGGGAGCTGTTTTTT. It encodes CAIRGTSDTGELFF.

The chain combines TRBV7-9 with TRBJ2-7, with D perhaps TRBD2 (5 bases). Trimming removed 3 bases at V and 1 base at J, with 13 bases between. This CDR3 has 15 amino acids. The germline V gene has CDR1 SEHNR and CDR2 FQNEAQ (reference sequence). The CDR3 loop reads CASSFDGIRSYEQYF. The DNA for the CDR3 is TGTGCCAGCAGCTTCGACGGGATTAGGTCCTACGAGCAGTACTTC.

J is TRBJ1-4 and V is TRBV2; no clear D gene. Trimming took off 7 bases at V and 5 bases at J, with 14 bases between the two ends. CDR3 length: 14 residues. Germline assignment: CDR1 SNHLY and CDR2 FYNNEI. CDR3 coding DNA: TGTGCCAGCAAGCGCTCGGCACTGAATGAAAAACTGTTTTTT. It is translated as CASKRSALNEKLFF.